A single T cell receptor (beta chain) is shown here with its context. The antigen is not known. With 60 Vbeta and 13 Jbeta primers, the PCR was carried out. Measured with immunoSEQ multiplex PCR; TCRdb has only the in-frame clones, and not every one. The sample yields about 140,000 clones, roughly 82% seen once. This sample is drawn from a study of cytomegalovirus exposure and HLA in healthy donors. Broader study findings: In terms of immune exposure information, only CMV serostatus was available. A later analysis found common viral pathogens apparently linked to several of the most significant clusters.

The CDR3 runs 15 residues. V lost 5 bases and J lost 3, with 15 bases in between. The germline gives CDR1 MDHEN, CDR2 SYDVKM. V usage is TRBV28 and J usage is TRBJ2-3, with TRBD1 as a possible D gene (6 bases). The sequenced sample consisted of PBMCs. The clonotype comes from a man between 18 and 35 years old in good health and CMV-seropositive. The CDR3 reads CASSIPKGGTDTQYF. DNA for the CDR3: TGTGCCAGCAGTATCCCAAAAGGGGGTACAGATACGCAGTATTTT.